This entry lists 11 T cell receptor beta chains sequenced from one sample in a study of blood T cell repertoires in COVID-19. Sequencing was performed with immunoSEQ multiplex PCR; in TCRdb, only in-frame clones are kept and a portion is missing. The sample gives under 200,000 clones, more than 85% of which show up once; almost 1% is in the top ten. Input material: peripheral blood. The receptors were sampled from a man younger than 35 with acute or convalescent COVID-19.

The chain couples TRBV18 to TRBJ1-1; D perhaps matches TRBD1 (5 bases). The CDR3 is made up of 15 amino acids. V dropped 3 bases and J dropped 0 bases, with 11 bases sitting between them. Germline V gives CDR1 KGHSH, CDR2 LQKENI. CDR3 in amino acids: CASSPPTAMNTEAFF. The CDR3 DNA follows: TGTGCCAGCTCACCCCCGACAGCGATGAACACTGAAGCTTTCTTT.

This chain connects TRBV5-8 to TRBJ2-5; D gene uncertain. The germline V gene has CDR1 SGHTS and CDR2 YDEGEE. Deletions cut 0 bases from V and 5 bases from J, with 11 bases between. There are 14 residues in the CDR3. The CDR3 reads CASSLAARRETQYF. In DNA, the CDR3 is TGTGCCAGCAGCTTGGCTGCTAGGCGGGAGACCCAGTACTTC.

The rearrangement joins TRBV23-1 to TRBJ2-2; 7 nucleotides match TRBD1. TRBV23-1 counts as an open reading frame of uncertain function. The V and J ends lost 5 bases and 5 bases, in that order; junction bases with no gene match: 14. The CDR3 is 17 amino acids. CDR3 nucleotide sequence: TGCGCCAGCAGTAGCCGAGACAGGGCCGAGGAGACCGGGGAGCTGTTTTTT. This codes for CASSSRDRAEETGELFF.

The chain carries TRBV10-3 and TRBJ1-2, with D hard to call. Germline loops: CDR1 ENHRY, CDR2 SYGVKD. The V gene lost 4 bases and the J gene lost 0 bases, with 9 bases spanning the gap. The CDR3 length is 14 residues. In DNA form, the CDR3 reads TGTGCCATCAGTGGGCACAGCTCTAACTATGGCTACACCTTC. This translates into CAISGHSSNYGYTF.

This clone is a singleton in its sample. The V call is TRBV29-1, the J call TRBJ1-4; TRBD1 might be the D (5 bases). The germline gives CDR1 SQVTM, CDR2 ANQGSEA. V shed 7 bases and J shed 6 bases, with 15 bases lying between them. The CDR3 loop spans 13 amino acids. Here the CDR3 reads CSAGAGGDEKLFF. Here the CDR3 DNA reads TGCAGCGCCGGAGCGGGGGGAGATGAAAAACTGTTTTTT. The full variable domain, rest sourced from reference TRBV29-1 and TRBJ1-4, is SAVISQKPSRDICQRGTSLTIQCQVDSQVTMMFWYRQQPGQSLTLIATANQGSEATYESGFVIDKFPISRPNLTFSTLTVSNMSPEDSSIYLCSAGAGGDEKLFFGSGTQLSVL.

This clone was seen a few times. This chain joins TRBV12-3 or TRBV12-4 and TRBJ2-1; tentative D call: TRBD2 (5 bases). This CDR3 comprises 13 residues. The V end was cut by 5 bases, the J end by 6 bases, with 11 bases between. Here the CDR3 DNA reads TGTGCCAGCAGTCCCGGAGGTGGCAATGAGCAGTTCTTC. It translates to CASSPGGGNEQFF.

The genes are TRBV7-9 and TRBJ2-2; D not certain. V lost 8 bases and J 2 bases, leaving 12 bases between the germline ends. Germline CDR1 reads SEHNR; CDR2 reads FQNEAQ (reference sequence). This CDR3 comprises 14 residues. The CDR3 bases are TGTGCCAGCGATGCTCCACTCAACACCGGGGAGCTGTTTTTT. Its protein product is CASDAPLNTGELFF.

The chain combines TRBV10-1 with TRBJ2-2, with 7 bases fitting TRBD2. Germline trimming cut 6 bases from V and 2 bases from J; bases unmatched to any gene: 3. CDR3 size: 14 residues. Germline assignment: CDR1 WNHNN and CDR2 SYGVQD (reference sequence). This CDR3 is CASRAGLNTGELFF. Here the CDR3 DNA reads TGCGCCAGCAGAGCGGGACTCAACACCGGGGAGCTGTTTTTT.

The V gene is TRBV5-8, the J gene TRBJ1-2, with 9 bases lining up with TRBD1. The CDR3 has 17 amino acids. Germline CDR1 SGHTS, CDR2 YDEGEE. Trimming took 2 bases from V and 6 from J; bases not matched to a gene: 14. The CDR3: CASSLPGQGDGADGYTF. The DNA for the CDR3 is TGTGCCAGCAGCTTACCGGGACAGGGAGATGGGGCGGATGGCTACACCTTC.

V usage is TRBV5-1 and J usage is TRBJ1-4; the match to TRBD1 covers 7 bases. The germline V gene encodes CDR1 SGHRS and CDR2 YFSETQ. The CDR3 covers 17 residues. With 0 bases clipped from V and 8 bases from J, the junction kept 13 bases outside the gene matches. CDR3 nucleotide sequence: TGCGCCAGCAGCTTGGCCGTAACAGGGGCTGGAGGGGAAAAACTGTTTTTT. It is translated as CASSLAVTGAGGEKLFF.

The chain carries TRBV4-1 and TRBJ1-3; D unresolved. The CDR3 runs to 14 residues. Germline CDR1 reads MGHRA; CDR2 reads YSYEKL. V was clipped by 5 bases and J by 0 bases, with 8 bases between them. CDR3 coding DNA: TGCGCCAGCAGCTCCGCGGGCTCTGGAAACACCATATATTTT. It encodes CASSSAGSGNTIYF.